The clone carrying this TCR beta chain appeared a few times. Clones were read by immunoSEQ multiplex PCR, and TCRdb kept only the in-frame ones, dropping some. The table records approximately 160,000 clones, about nine tenths of them present only once. Germline-derived CDR1 and CDR2 are LGHNA and YNFKEQ. V lost 4 bases and J lost 7, with 14 bases in between. CDR3 length: 15 amino acids. The sample originates from a study of T cell responses to AZD1222 COVID-19 vaccine. Sequences were derived from peripheral blood, sampled on day 0 of AZD1222 vaccination. This clonotype originated in an adult in good health. The chain joins TRBV4-2 to TRBJ1-6; possible D gene TRBD1, 6 bases. The CDR3 sequence: CASSLDTGSNSPLHF. The DNA of the CDR3 is TGTGCCAGCAGCCTAGACACAGGGAGCAATTCACCCCTCCACTTT.